A single sample is the source of the 5 T cell receptor beta chains below, sequenced in a study of T cell repertoires in cytomegalovirus infection. Using its own MiXCR run on the reads, TCRdb lists one record per CDR3 protein. This sample yields 150,000 to 200,000 distinct CDR3 sequences, of which approximately 19% are seen a single time; less than 3% belongs to the top ten. Sequenced material: PBMCs. The receptors come from a human donor in good health (CMV status not recorded). Some clones in this sample may be carry-over from other donors' samples.

This clonotype was seen many times. The genes are TRBV2 and TRBJ2-3; TRBD2 agrees at 13 bases. V was clipped by 6 bases and J by 2 bases; unmatched bases: 5. CDR1 is SNHLY, CDR2 FYNNEI, per germline. CDR3 size: 16 residues. CDR3 in DNA: TGTGCCAGCAGGAGGGGACTAGCGGGGACCACAGATACGCAGTATTTT. It yields the protein CASRRGLAGTTDTQYF.

This chain uses TRBV29-1 with TRBJ2-1; 10 bases line up with TRBD2. The CDR3 consists of 14 residues. The V segment lost 2 bases and the J segment 6 bases; nucleotides outside the gene matches: 4. The V gene's germline CDR1 is SQVTM and CDR2 ANQGSEA. The DNA of the CDR3 is TGCAGCGTTGAACTAGCGGGAGTTTCCAATGAGCAGTTCTTC. Its protein is CSVELAGVSNEQFF.

A remark on this clonotype: A much larger clonotype is one base distant, so this may be a read error. The chain's CDR3 is CASSSDRAQPRHF. CDR3 nucleotides: TGTGCCAGCAGCTCAGATCGGGCCCAGCCCCGGCATTTT. This chain links TRBV7-2 with TRBJ1-5; no clear D. This CDR3 spans 13 amino acids. Germline V lookup: CDR1 SGHTA, CDR2 FQGNSA.

The rearrangement joins TRBV27 to TRBJ1-1, with unresolved D. Trimming removed 2 bases from V and 1 base from J, with 14 bases in between. The CDR3 extends over 16 amino acids. The germline CDR1 and CDR2 sequences are MNHEY and SMNVEV (reference sequence). For the CDR3, the DNA is TGTGCCAGCAGTTTACTGTTTAGACGGACGAACACTGAAGCTTTCTTT. This translates into CASSLLFRRTNTEAFF.

With regard to this clonotype: One end of the junction fails to match germline, which may point to a read error. The chain links TRBV5-4 to TRBJ1-1, with a tentative D call TRBD1 (6 bases). The V gene's germline CDR1 is SGHNT and CDR2 YYREEE (reference sequence). The CDR3 has 12 residues. The DNA for the CDR3 is TGTGCCAGCAGCTTGGAACAGGGTGAACCTTTCTTT. This codes for CASSLEQGEPFF.